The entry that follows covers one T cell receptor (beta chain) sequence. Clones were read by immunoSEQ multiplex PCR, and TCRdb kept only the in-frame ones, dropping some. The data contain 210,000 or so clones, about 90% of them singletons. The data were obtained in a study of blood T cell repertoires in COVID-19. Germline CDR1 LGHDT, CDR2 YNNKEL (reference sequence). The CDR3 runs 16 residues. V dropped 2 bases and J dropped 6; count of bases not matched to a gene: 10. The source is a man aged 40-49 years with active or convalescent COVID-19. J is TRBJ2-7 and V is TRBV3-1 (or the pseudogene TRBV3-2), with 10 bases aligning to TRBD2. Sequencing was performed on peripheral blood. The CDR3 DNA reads TGTGCCAGCAGCCAATACCTAGCGGGGGCCGCCGGCGAGCAGTACTTC. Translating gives CASSQYLAGAAGEQYF.